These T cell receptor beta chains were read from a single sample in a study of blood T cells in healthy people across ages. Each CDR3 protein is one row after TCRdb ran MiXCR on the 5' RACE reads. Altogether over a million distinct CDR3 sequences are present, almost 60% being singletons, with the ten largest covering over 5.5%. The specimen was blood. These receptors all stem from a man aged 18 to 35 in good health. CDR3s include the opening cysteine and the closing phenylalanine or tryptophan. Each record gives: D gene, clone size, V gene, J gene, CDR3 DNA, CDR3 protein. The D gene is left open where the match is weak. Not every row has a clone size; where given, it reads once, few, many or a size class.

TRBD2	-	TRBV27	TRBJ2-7	TGTGCCAGCAGTTACCTAGCGGGATTTAGGGCCGAGCAGTACTTC	CASSYLAGFRAEQYF
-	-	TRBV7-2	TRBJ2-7	TGTGCCAGCAGCCCCTATTTTGGGAACTCCTACGAGCAGTACTTC	CASSPYFGNSYEQYF
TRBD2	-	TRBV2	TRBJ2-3	TGTGCCAGCAGTGAAATGGTAGCGGGAGGGCAAGATACGCAGTATTTT	CASSEMVAGGQDTQYF
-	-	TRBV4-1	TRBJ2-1	TGCGCCAGCAAGGGGCGAGCGCCAGGCAATGAGCAGTTCTTC	CASKGRAPGNEQFF
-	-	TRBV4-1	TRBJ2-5	TGCGCCAGCAGCCCCGACAGGTCAGAGACCCAGTACTTC	CASSPDRSETQYF
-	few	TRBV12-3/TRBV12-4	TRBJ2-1	TGTGCCAGCAGACGGGACTGGCCATTCTACAATGAGCAGTTCTTC	CASRRDWPFYNEQFF
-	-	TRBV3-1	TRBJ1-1	TGTGCCAGCAGGGGCCGGGACGGGGCCACTGAAGCTTTCTTT	CASRGRDGATEAFF
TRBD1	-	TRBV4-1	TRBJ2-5	TGCGCCAGCAGCCAAGATAGGGGACAGGGGGCGAGAAAGGAGACCCAGTACTTC	CASSQDRGQGARKETQYF
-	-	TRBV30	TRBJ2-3	TGTGCCTGGAGCTACGGGACGGAGACAGATACGCAGTATTTT	CAWSYGTETDTQYF
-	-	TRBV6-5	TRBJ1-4	TGTGCCAGCAGTTGCACCCCGGGAGCAACTAATGAAAAACTGTTTTTT	CASSCTPGATNEKLFF
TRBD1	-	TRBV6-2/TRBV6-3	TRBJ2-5	TGTGCCAGTACACCGGGACAGGGGCTCCATGAGCAGTACTTC	CASTPGQGLHEQYF
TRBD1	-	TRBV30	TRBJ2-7	TGTGCCTGGAGTACCGGGACAGGCTCCTACGAGCAGTACTTC	CAWSTGTGSYEQYF
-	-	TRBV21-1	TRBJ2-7	TGTGCCAGCAGCAGGCGGAGGACTAGCGTTCCGGCCAACGAGCAGTACTTC	CASSRRRTSVPANEQYF
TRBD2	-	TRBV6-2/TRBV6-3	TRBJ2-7	TGTGCCAGCAGTTACACAAGGGGACTAGCGGGGAGGTCCTACGAGCAGTACTTC	CASSYTRGLAGRSYEQYF
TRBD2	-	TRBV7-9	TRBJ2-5	TGTGCCAGCAGCCTCATGACTAGCGGGGGGAAAGAGACCCAGTACTTC	CASSLMTSGGKETQYF
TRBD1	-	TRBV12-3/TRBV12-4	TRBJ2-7	TGTGCCAGCAGTTCCCCCGAGGGACAGCGCTACGAGCAGTACTTC	CASSSPEGQRYEQYF
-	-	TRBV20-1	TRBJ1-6	TGCAGTGCTAGAGATGGGCGTGGGAATTCACCCCTCCACTTT	CSARDGRGNSPLHF
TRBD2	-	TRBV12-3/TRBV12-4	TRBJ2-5	TGTGCCAGCACGAGTGGGACTAGCGGACAAGAGACCCAGTACTTC	CASTSGTSGQETQYF
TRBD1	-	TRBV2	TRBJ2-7	TGTGCCAGCAGTGAGGACAGGGGAGTAATCCACGAGCAGTACTTC	CASSEDRGVIHEQYF
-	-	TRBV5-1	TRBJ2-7	TGCGCCAGCAGCCCCAACGTACGCTCCTACGAGCAGTACTTC	CASSPNVRSYEQYF
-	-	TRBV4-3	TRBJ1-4	TGCGCCAGCAGCCTCTCCCCCCCGGGGGGGCATGGAGAAAAACTGTTTTTT	CASSLSPPGGHGEKLFF
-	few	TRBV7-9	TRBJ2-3	TGTGCCAGCAGCTTAATGGACGATACGCAGTATTTT	CASSLMDDTQYF
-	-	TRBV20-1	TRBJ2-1	TGCAGTGCCAACCAAGAGACGAGGTACAATGAGCAGTTCTTC	CSANQETRYNEQFF
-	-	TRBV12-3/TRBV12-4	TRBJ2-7	TGTGCCATCCAGTCCTACAATGAGCAGTACTTC	CAIQSYNEQYF
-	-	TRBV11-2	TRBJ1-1	TGTGCCAGCAGCAGCCCGGCGGGCGTGGGAAACACTGAAGCTTTCTTT	CASSSPAGVGNTEAFF
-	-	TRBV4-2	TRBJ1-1	TGTGCCAGCAGCCAGGGGGTTGCCACTGAAGCTTTCTTT	CASSQGVATEAFF